The 15 T cell receptor beta chains below all came from one sample that was sequenced in a study of identical twins. TCRdb fed the 5' RACE reads into MiXCR, producing one record per CDR3 protein. Here the sample spans fewer than 900,000 distinct CDR3 sequences, roughly 18% being singletons. The same sample was also studied in work on T cells expressing NK-cell markers.

The material sequenced was PBMCs. Receptor source: a woman aged 18-35 years in good health.

The chain joins TRBV20-1 to TRBJ2-5; no firm D call. Germline V gene lookup returns CDR1 DFQATT and CDR2 SNEGSKA (reference sequence). The CDR3 covers 14 residues. CDR3 nucleotides: TGCAGGTCGGGTCGGCCCCGAAAAGGGGAGACCCAGTACTTC. This gives the protein CRSGRPRKGETQYF.

The rearrangement links TRBV7-9 to TRBJ2-1; 10 bases are shared with TRBD2. The CDR3 extends over 15 amino acids. From germline, CDR1 is SEHNR and CDR2 FQNEAQ (reference sequence). After removal of 2 bases from V and 4 bases from J, the junction contained 2 bases not matched to a gene. Written as DNA, the CDR3 is TGTGCCAGCAGCTTAAAGCGGGGGGGATACAATGAGCAGTTCTTC. Translating it yields CASSLKRGGYNEQFF.

This clonotype appeared a few times. The V and J genes are TRBV5-1 and TRBJ2-3; TRBD1 aligns across 7 bases. V dropped 2 bases and J dropped 2; count of bases not matched to a gene: 2. The CDR3 has 14 residues. Germline-derived CDR1 and CDR2 are SGHRS and YFSETQ. CDR3 in DNA: TGCGCCAGCAGCTTCGACAGGGCCACAGATACGCAGTATTTT. This encodes CASSFDRATDTQYF.

This clonotype was observed a few times. J is TRBJ1-6 and V is TRBV5-1; D is undetermined. The V and J ends lost 0 bases and 1 base respectively, with 2 bases between them. Germline CDR1 SGHRS, CDR2 YFSETQ. The CDR3 totals 14 residues. In DNA form, the CDR3 reads TGCGCCAGCAGCTTGGAGTCCTATAATTCACCCCTCCACTTT. This gives the protein CASSLESYNSPLHF.

This clonotype appeared a single time. The gene calls are TRBV20-1 and TRBJ2-7; a weak D match, TRBD2 (6 bases). CDR3 size: 13 residues. The germline V gene encodes CDR1 DFQATT and CDR2 SNEGSKA (reference sequence). V shed 2 bases and J shed 3 bases, with 11 bases lying between them. The CDR3 DNA sequence: TGCAGTGCTAGACGCCGGGAGAACTACGAGCAGTACTTC. Protein: CSARRRENYEQYF.

This clonotype was detected only a few times. The J gene is TRBJ1-1, the V gene TRBV20-1; D call uncertain. V lost 0 bases to trimming and J lost 11 bases, with 13 bases between them. The germline gives CDR1 DFQATT, CDR2 SNEGSKA (reference sequence). The CDR3 contains 12 residues. The CDR3 DNA reads as TGCAGTGCTAGAGATCAGCAGGCGAGGGCTTTCTTT. Residues: CSARDQQARAFF.

The rearrangement uses TRBV25-1 and TRBJ2-1; TRBD1 is a possible D gene (5 bases). The CDR3 spans 13 residues. V was cut by 5 bases and J by 7 bases, with 12 bases left in between. Germline V gene sequence: CDR1 MGHDK, CDR2 SYGVNS. The CDR3 region is CASSRGGMNEQFF. CDR3 coding DNA: TGTGCCAGCAGTAGGGGCGGAATGAATGAGCAGTTCTTC.

This clonotype was counted only a few times. The chain has TRBV6-5 and TRBJ1-3; no definite D call. The ends were cut back, 6 bases at V and 0 bases at J, with 12 bases in the middle. Germline-derived CDR1 and CDR2 are MNHEY and SVGAGI. The CDR3 contains 15 residues. CDR3 coding DNA: TGTGCCAGCAGCTCACGTAGTAGCTCTGGAAACACCATATATTTT. Amino acids: CASSSRSSSGNTIYF.

The genes are TRBV20-1 and TRBJ1-2; a possible D gene is TRBD1 (5 bases). The CDR3 runs to 15 residues. The V gene's germline CDR1 is DFQATT and CDR2 SNEGSKA (reference sequence). Trimming took 3 bases from V and 2 from J, leaving 16 bases between them. CDR3 region: CSASGGTSRNYGYTF. CDR3 sequence (DNA): TGCAGTGCTAGCGGGGGGACTTCCAGAAACTATGGCTACACCTTC.

This clonotype was seen only a few times. The V call is TRBV7-9, the J call TRBJ2-3; 7 bases align to TRBD2. The CDR3 sequence is 16 residues long. With V trimmed by 3 bases and J by 2 bases, 8 bases remained unmatched. The V gene's germline CDR1 is SEHNR and CDR2 FQNEAQ (reference sequence). The chain's CDR3 is CASSLPSGNPTDTQYF. The DNA for the CDR3 is TGTGCCAGCAGCTTGCCTAGCGGAAATCCCACAGATACGCAGTATTTT.

J is TRBJ2-1 and V is TRBV5-5; D tentatively reads TRBD1 or TRBD2 (6 bases each). Trimming cost V 3 bases and J 10 bases, with 20 bases left between them. Germline V gives CDR1 SGHKS, CDR2 YYEKEE (reference sequence). CDR3 length: 15 amino acids. The CDR3 DNA sequence: TGTGCCAGCAGCTCAGCCCTCCTGGGGGCGGGGGAGCAGTTCTTC. Translation gives CASSSALLGAGEQFF.

In its sample, this clonotype was seen a few times. J is TRBJ2-3 and V is TRBV9; 9 nucleotides line up with TRBD2. There are 15 residues in the CDR3. Germline V gene sequence: CDR1 SGDLS, CDR2 YYNGEE. The V and J ends lost 4 bases and 5 bases, in that order; junction bases with no gene match: 8. CDR3 in amino acids: CASSSRGGALDTQYF. CDR3 DNA: TGTGCCAGCAGCTCCCGCGGGGGGGCCCTAGATACGCAGTATTTT.

V is TRBV20-1 and J is TRBJ2-3; 10 bases fit TRBD2. Germline V gene data show CDR1 as DFQATT and CDR2 as SNEGSKA (reference sequence). V was clipped by 6 bases and J by 4 bases; unmatched bases: 4. This CDR3 region has 13 residues. CDR3 bases: TGCAGTGCGTGGACTAGCGGCCCAGATACGCAGTATTTT. Translated: CSAWTSGPDTQYF.

This clonotype turned up a few times. V is TRBV20-1 and J is TRBJ1-6, with TRBD1 matching over 9 bases. CDR1 is DFQATT, CDR2 SNEGSKA, per germline (reference sequence). The CDR3 is 15 amino acids. V lost 0 bases and J lost 6; bases outside the gene matches: 3. This CDR3 reads CSARDQTGGNSPLHF. The DNA of the CDR3 is TGCAGTGCTAGAGATCAGACAGGGGGTAATTCACCCCTCCACTTT.

The genes are TRBV6-2 or TRBV6-3 and TRBJ2-2, with 11 bases that match TRBD2. CDR1 MNHEY and CDR2 SVGEGT come from the germline V gene. J lost 5 bases, V lost 8 bases, and 4 bases had no gene match. This CDR3 contains 14 residues. The CDR3 region has the DNA TGTGCCAGCGGTATAGCGGGAGGGACCGGGGAGCTGTTTTTT. Amino acid sequence: CASGIAGGTGELFF.